Presented here are 20 T cell receptor beta chains from one specimen sequenced in a study of shared clonotypes between healthy human individuals. Data came from immunoSEQ multiplex PCR; TCRdb stores just in-frame clones and leaves some out. The sample yields a few million clones, around 90% seen once. The specimen sequenced was naive CD4+ T cells from PBMCs. The sample's subset: CD45RA+ positively selected. All receptors derive from a man younger than 35 in good health. Some clones in this sample may be carry-over from other donors' samples.

The chain links TRBV7-9 to TRBJ2-1; 7 bases align to TRBD2. V trimming: 3 bases; J trimming: 2 bases; junction bases outside the gene matches: 7. In germline, CDR1 is SEHNR, CDR2 FQNEAQ (reference sequence). The CDR3 contains 16 residues. CDR3 in DNA: TGTGCCAGCAGCTTTTATCCTAGCGGAGCCTACAATGAGCAGTTCTTC. Its translation is CASSFYPSGAYNEQFF.

The genes are TRBV19 and TRBJ1-4; 8 bases map to TRBD1. CDR1 and CDR2 from the germline V gene are LNHDA and SQIVND (reference sequence). Trimming at V came to 4 bases and at J to 6 bases, leaving 16 bases not matched to a gene. This CDR3 comprises 18 residues. CDR3: CASSRTPDRVVNDEKLFF. The DNA for the CDR3 is TGTGCCAGTAGTAGAACACCGGACAGGGTGGTCAACGATGAAAAACTGTTTTTT.

With respect to this clone: Other DNA sequences in the same sample also yield this CDR3. J is TRBJ2-1 and V is TRBV7-2; 11 bases agree with TRBD2. Germline CDR1 SGHTA, CDR2 FQGNSA. With V trimmed by 4 bases and J by 7 bases, 6 bases remained unmatched. This CDR3 has 15 amino acids. CDR3 sequence reads: CASSSRLAGYNEQFF. The CDR3 DNA sequence: TGTGCCAGCAGCTCGCGACTAGCGGGGTATAATGAGCAGTTCTTC.

Comments on this clone: This sample also contains other DNA sequences that code for the same CDR3. The gene calls are TRBV20-1 and TRBJ2-3, with D possibly being TRBD1 (6 bases). Germline V gene sequence: CDR1 DFQATT, CDR2 SNEGSKA (reference sequence). This CDR3 region has 11 residues. V lost 5 bases and J 6 bases, leaving 9 bases between the germline ends. The CDR3 DNA is TGCAGTGCTCAGGGGCCGGATACGCAGTATTTT. Translating gives CSAQGPDTQYF.

This chain uses TRBV18 with TRBJ1-3; D unresolved. Per the germline V gene, CDR1 is KGHSH and CDR2 is LQKENI. V lost 2 bases, J lost 14 bases, and 13 bases lay in between. There are 12 residues in the CDR3. In nucleotides, the CDR3 is TGTGCCAGCTCACCAGCGGACGGCTCTGTATATTTT. Translation gives CASSPADGSVYF. The full variable domain, in which reference TRBV18 and TRBJ1-3 provide the parts outside the CDR3, is NAGVMQNPRHLVRRRGQEARLRCSPMKGHSHVYWYRQLPEEGLKFMVYLQKENIIDESGMPKERFSAEFPKEGPSILRIQQVVRGDSAAYFCASSPADGSVYFGEGSWLTVV.

Worth noting for this clone: This CDR3 is also generated by other DNA sequences in the sample. This chain connects TRBV5-1 to TRBJ1-5; tentatively, D is TRBD1 (5 bases). CDR1 is SGHRS and CDR2 is YFSETQ in the germline V gene. The CDR3 is made up of 14 amino acids. V shed 0 bases and J shed 4 bases, with 8 bases lying between them. The CDR3 sequence is CASSLAPGNQPQHF. The CDR3 DNA reads as TGCGCCAGCAGCTTGGCGCCAGGGAATCAGCCCCAGCATTTT.

The chain joins TRBV11-2 to TRBJ2-4; 7 positions match TRBD1. V gave up 6 bases and J gave up 8 bases; unmatched junction bases: 10. CDR1 SGHAT and CDR2 FQNNGV come from the germline V gene. There are 14 residues in the CDR3. CDR3 in amino acids: CASSVSGTAHIQYF. In DNA, the CDR3 is TGTGCCAGCAGTGTTTCCGGGACAGCACACATTCAGTACTTC.

This chain links TRBV5-1 with TRBJ2-2, with 13 bases matching TRBD2. The CDR3 consists of 18 residues. Germline trimming cut 4 bases from V and 1 base from J; bases unmatched to any gene: 7. Germline lookup yields CDR1 SGHRS and CDR2 YFSETQ. CDR3 protein: CASSPGLAGDWNTGELFF. The DNA of the CDR3 is TGCGCCAGCAGCCCTGGACTAGCGGGAGATTGGAACACCGGGGAGCTGTTTTTT.

The CDR3 bases are TGTGCCACCAAGACTAGCGGGAGGGCGGACACCGGGGAGCTGTTTTTT. It yields the protein CATKTSGRADTGELFF. This sequence joins TRBV21-1 and TRBJ2-2; no DNA check was done on the table's D call, TRBD2. TRBV21-1 is shown as a pseudogene. The CDR3 covers 16 residues.

This chain connects TRBV5-5 to TRBJ1-2; D is perhaps TRBD1 (5 bases). V was trimmed by 5 bases and J by 4 bases, leaving 18 bases between them. The CDR3 runs 15 residues. Germline-derived CDR1 and CDR2 are SGHKS and YYEKEE (reference sequence). In nucleotides, the CDR3 is TGTGCCAGCAGGGCCGCCCCAAGGGGCGGCTATGGCTACACCTTC. Its protein is CASRAAPRGGYGYTF.

As concerns this clone: Additional DNA sequences in this sample encode the identical CDR3. The chain employs TRBV28 and TRBJ2-3; no clear D. Germline CDR1 MDHEN, CDR2 SYDVKM. V was cut by 3 bases and J by 3 bases, with 1 base left in between. The CDR3 contains 11 residues. The CDR3 is CASSLTDTQYF. DNA for the CDR3: TGTGCCAGCAGTTTGACAGATACGCAGTATTTT.

This chain joins TRBV27 and TRBJ1-1; D might be TRBD1 (5 bases). The germline V gene encodes CDR1 MNHEY and CDR2 SMNVEV (reference sequence). The V gene lost 7 bases and the J gene lost 1 base, with 13 bases spanning the gap. The CDR3 consists of 14 residues. The CDR3 region has the DNA TGTGCCAGCACCCTAGGGGCGGGGAACACTGAAGCTTTCTTT. Translation gives CASTLGAGNTEAFF.

The chain has TRBV27 and TRBJ1-5, with TRBD1 identical over 10 bases. Germline assignment: CDR1 MNHEY and CDR2 SMNVEV (reference sequence). V trimming: 5 bases; J trimming: 7 bases; junction bases outside the gene matches: 11. This CDR3 has 16 residues. CDR3 DNA: TGTGCCAGCAGTCCCGACCGGACAGGGGGTACGCAGCCCCAGCATTTT. As protein: CASSPDRTGGTQPQHF.

This chain joins TRBV5-1 and TRBJ2-5; unclear D gene. Germline lookup yields CDR1 SGHRS and CDR2 YFSETQ. V dropped 1 base and J dropped 5 bases, with 12 bases sitting between them. The CDR3 has 14 residues. The CDR3 region has the DNA TGCGCCAGCAGCTTGTCCGACCCTCAGGAGACCCAGTACTTC. Protein product: CASSLSDPQETQYF.

The chain employs TRBV15 and TRBJ2-1; 9 nucleotides match TRBD2. This CDR3 comprises 16 residues. Trimming removed 5 bases from V and 9 bases from J; junction bases left unmatched: 14. Germline CDR1 reads LNHNV; CDR2 reads YYDKDF (reference sequence). CDR3 amino acids: CATSHSPGLAGREQFF. CDR3 sequence (DNA): TGTGCCACCAGCCATTCCCCGGGGCTAGCGGGACGTGAGCAGTTCTTC.

The rearrangement joins TRBV5-1 to TRBJ1-4; 8 nucleotides line up with TRBD1. With V trimmed by 3 bases and J by 6 bases, 16 bases remained unmatched. The CDR3 consists of 18 residues. Germline V gene lookup returns CDR1 SGHRS and CDR2 YFSETQ. In nucleotides, the CDR3 is TGCGCCAGCAGCTCGGACAGGGAGGGTCAGGTAGGCGATGAAAAACTGTTTTTT. Translating gives CASSSDREGQVGDEKLFF. Full variable domain (missing parts from reference TRBV5-1 and TRBJ1-4): KAGVTQTPRYLIKTRGQQVTLSCSPISGHRSVSWYQQTPGQGLQFLFEYFSETQRNKGNFPGRFSGRQFSNSRSEMNVSTLELGDSALYLCASSSDREGQVGDEKLFFGSGTQLSVL.

V gene TRBV7-3 combines with J gene TRBJ2-1, with D perhaps being TRBD1 or TRBD2 (5 bases each). The CDR3 spans 13 residues. The V and J ends lost 5 bases and 5 bases respectively, with 10 bases between them. Looked up from germline, CDR1 is SGHTA and CDR2 is FQGTGA. The CDR3 nucleotides are TGTGCCAGCAGCCCGTTGGGGGACAATGAGCAGTTCTTC. Translation gives CASSPLGDNEQFF. Complete variable domain (other parts from reference TRBV7-3 and TRBJ2-1): GAGVSQTPSNKVTEKGKYVELRCDPISGHTALYWYRQSLGQGPEFLIYFQGTGAADDSGLPNDRFFAVRPEGSVSTLKIQRTERGDSAVYLCASSPLGDNEQFFGPGTRLTVL.

This sequence joins TRBV9 and TRBJ2-1; 8 nucleotides line up with TRBD1. The CDR3 length is 14 residues. Losses at the gene ends were 4 bases for V and 5 bases for J; bases not matched to a gene: 5. Germline V lookup: CDR1 SGDLS, CDR2 YYNGEE. The CDR3: CASSPWTGNNEQFF. The CDR3 DNA is TGTGCCAGCAGCCCCTGGACAGGGAACAATGAGCAGTTCTTC.

The rearrangement joins TRBV2 to TRBJ2-5; TRBD2 is a possible D gene (5 bases). Trimming removed 8 bases from V and 5 bases from J, with 9 bases in between. The CDR3 length is 11 residues. The germline gives CDR1 SNHLY, CDR2 FYNNEI. The CDR3 DNA reads TGTGCCAGCGTTGAGCGGGAGACCCAGTACTTC. Residues: CASVERETQYF.

The rearrangement uses TRBV5-1 and TRBJ2-5; D may be TRBD1 or TRBD2 (5 bases each). Germline V CDR1 and CDR2: SGHRS, YFSETQ. The V and J ends lost 4 bases and 4 bases respectively, with 14 bases between them. CDR3 length: 14 amino acids. The DNA for the CDR3 is TGCGCCAGCAGCGACGGGGCCGCTCGAGAGACCCAGTACTTC. Amino acids: CASSDGAARETQYF.